The 27 T cell receptor beta chains below all came from one sample that was sequenced in a study of blood T cell repertoires in COVID-19. Profiling relied on immunoSEQ multiplex PCR, and the TCRdb table lists in-frame clones only, not all of them. The table has some 110,000 clones, 60% to 85% seen once. Sequenced: peripheral blood. The receptors were sampled from a man aged 65 to 85 with acute or convalescent COVID-19.

V is TRBV11-2 and J is TRBJ2-3; no clear D gene. Germline lookup yields CDR1 SGHAT and CDR2 FQNNGV. V was clipped by 5 bases and J by 0 bases, with 3 bases between them. The CDR3 loop spans 12 amino acids. The CDR3 here is CASSPSTDTQYF. The CDR3 region has the DNA TGTGCCAGCAGCCCTAGCACAGATACGCAGTATTTT. Complete variable domain (other parts from reference TRBV11-2 and TRBJ2-3): EAGVAQSPRYKIIEKRQSVAFWCNPISGHATLYWYQQILGQGPKLLIQFQNNGVVDDSQLPKDRFSAERLKGVDSTLKIQPAKLEDSAVYLCASSPSTDTQYFGPGTRLTVL.

This clone was picked up one time. The chain joins TRBV2 to TRBJ2-7, with TRBD2 matching 13 bases. Germline CDR1 is SNHLY and CDR2 is FYNNEI. V shed 6 bases and J 0 bases; nucleotides not matched to a gene: 5. There are 16 residues in the CDR3. CDR3 DNA: TGTGCCAGCAGCTGGGGACTAGCGGGAAGCTCCTACGAGCAGTACTTC. Its translation is CASSWGLAGSSYEQYF.

This chain connects TRBV6-5 to TRBJ1-1; D might be TRBD1 (6 bases). The germline V gene encodes CDR1 MNHEY and CDR2 SVGAGI. This CDR3 spans 14 amino acids. V lost 6 bases and J 2 bases, leaving 13 bases between the germline ends. CDR3 residues: CASSLGGENTEAFF. Written as DNA, the CDR3 is TGTGCCAGCAGCTTAGGGGGGGAAAACACTGAAGCTTTCTTT.

This chain links TRBV9 with TRBJ2-1, with 12 bases matching TRBD2. Per the germline V gene, CDR1 is SGDLS and CDR2 is YYNGEE. After removal of 4 bases from V and 8 bases from J, the junction contained 7 bases not matched to a gene. The CDR3 contains 15 residues. Here the CDR3 reads CASSLLAGGPHEQFF. DNA for the CDR3: TGTGCCAGCAGCCTCCTAGCGGGAGGGCCACATGAGCAGTTCTTC.

The chain has TRBV18 and TRBJ1-2; tentative D call: TRBD1 (6 bases). This CDR3 has 14 amino acids. Trimming removed 6 bases from V and 5 bases from J, with 16 bases in between. From germline, CDR1 is KGHSH and CDR2 LQKENI. The CDR3 reads CASSQTGTRYGYTF. The CDR3 region has the DNA TGTGCCAGCTCGCAGACCGGGACACGTTATGGCTACACCTTC.

The table lists this clone with a few counts. The V and J genes are TRBV9 and TRBJ2-5; 10 bases fit TRBD2. CDR1 SGDLS and CDR2 YYNGEE come from the germline V gene. The V gene end was trimmed by 2 bases and the J gene end by 1 base; junction bases not matched to a gene: 8. This CDR3 contains 17 residues. The CDR3: CASSVQPLAGAQETQYF. In nucleotides, the CDR3 is TGTGCCAGCAGCGTCCAGCCCCTAGCGGGAGCCCAAGAGACCCAGTACTTC.

This sequence joins TRBV24-1 and TRBJ2-7; 14 bases line up with TRBD2. The CDR3 sequence is 13 residues long. V lost 9 bases to trimming and J lost 5 bases; unmatched junction nucleotides: 2. The germline V gene has CDR1 KGHDR and CDR2 SFDVKD. The chain's CDR3 is CATGTSGSNEQYF. DNA for the CDR3: TGTGCCACCGGGACTAGCGGGAGCAACGAGCAGTACTTC.

The genes are TRBV18 and TRBJ1-2; 9 bases fit TRBD1. CDR3 size: 16 residues. The germline gives CDR1 KGHSH, CDR2 LQKENI. V trimming: 4 bases; J trimming: 4 bases; junction bases outside the gene matches: 10. The CDR3 sequence: CASSLAGTGSLYGYTF. The CDR3 nucleotides are TGTGCCAGCTCACTAGCCGGGACAGGGTCACTCTATGGCTACACCTTC.

This clone showed up just a few times. The V call is TRBV19, the J call TRBJ1-5; a possible D gene is TRBD1 (6 bases). The V gene lost 0 bases and the J gene lost 7 bases, with 13 bases spanning the gap. This CDR3 comprises 15 residues. Germline V lookup: CDR1 LNHDA, CDR2 SQIVND (reference sequence). CDR3 in DNA: TGTGCCAGTAGTATAGAAGAGGGGGGGTGGCAGCCCCAGCATTTT. It codes for CASSIEEGGWQPQHF.

The chain is built from TRBV6-2 or TRBV6-3 and TRBJ1-1; 10 nucleotides agree with TRBD1. Germline-derived CDR1 and CDR2 are MNHEY and SVGEGT. J gave up 4 bases and V 2 bases, and 1 base lay outside the gene matches. The CDR3 runs to 14 residues. The CDR3 loop reads CASSYDRGRTEAFF. In DNA, the CDR3 is TGTGCCAGCAGTTACGACAGGGGGCGCACTGAAGCTTTCTTT.

The rearrangement joins TRBV7-2 to TRBJ2-1, with 12 bases fitting TRBD2. This CDR3 has 16 amino acids. V shed 5 bases and J 7 bases; nucleotides not matched to a gene: 9. Germline V gene data show CDR1 as SGHTA and CDR2 as FQGNSA. Here the CDR3 DNA reads TGTGCCAGCAGCCCCGGGCCTAGCGGGAGGGTGAATGAGCAGTTCTTC. This encodes CASSPGPSGRVNEQFF.

The chain joins TRBV18 to TRBJ2-7; possible D gene TRBD2, 5 bases. Germline values: CDR1 KGHSH, CDR2 LQKENI. V was pared by 1 base and J by 2 bases, with 15 bases between. This CDR3 spans 16 amino acids. DNA of the CDR3: TGTGCCAGCTCACCACTAATTAGGACCGGGACCTACGAGCAGTACTTC. Translated, it gives CASSPLIRTGTYEQYF.

V gene TRBV5-1 combines with J gene TRBJ2-1; 7 bases are shared with TRBD2. V trimming: 0 bases; J trimming: 6 bases; junction bases outside the gene matches: 0. The CDR3 has 13 amino acids. Germline V gene data show CDR1 as SGHRS and CDR2 as YFSETQ. CDR3 bases: TGCGCCAGCAGCTTGGGGACTAGCAATGAGCAGTTCTTC. Encoded protein: CASSLGTSNEQFF.

This rearrangement joins TRBV5-6 to TRBJ2-5; 9 positions match TRBD1. The CDR3 loop spans 15 amino acids. Trimming cost V 4 bases and J 5 bases; bases outside gene matches: 9. Germline-derived CDR1 and CDR2 are SGHDT and YYEEEE. CDR3 region: CASSKGQGILETQYF. The CDR3 bases are TGTGCCAGCAGCAAGGGACAGGGAATACTTGAGACCCAGTACTTC.

The chain joins TRBV4-2 to TRBJ1-2; TRBD1 matches 11 bases. The V gene's germline CDR1 is LGHNA and CDR2 YNFKEQ. Trimming cost V 2 bases and J 4 bases; bases outside gene matches: 9. The CDR3 sequence is 17 residues long. The CDR3 region has the DNA TGTGCCAGCAGCCAAACTCTTGGACAGGGGGCTCCCTATGGCTACACCTTC. It specifies CASSQTLGQGAPYGYTF.

This chain joins TRBV27 and TRBJ2-7, with D hard to call. The V end was cut by 6 bases, the J end by 6 bases, with 9 bases between. This CDR3 comprises 11 residues. The germline CDR1 and CDR2 sequences are MNHEY and SMNVEV (reference sequence). CDR3 in DNA: TGTGCCAGCAGCAAGAACGGCGAGCAGTACTTC. Protein: CASSKNGEQYF.

In this sample, this clone turned up once. The chain recombines TRBV24-1 with TRBJ2-3; 13 bases agree with TRBD2. J was trimmed by 2 bases and V by 2 bases; bases with no gene match: 6. Germline V gives CDR1 KGHDR, CDR2 SFDVKD. The CDR3 runs to 18 residues. CDR3 region: CATSDSRTSGGFTDTQYF. In nucleotides, the CDR3 is TGTGCCACCAGTGATTCCCGGACTAGCGGGGGCTTCACAGATACGCAGTATTTT.

This sequence joins TRBV6-5 and TRBJ2-1; TRBD2 agrees at 10 bases. The germline V gene encodes CDR1 MNHEY and CDR2 SVGAGI. This CDR3 is built from 15 residues. V lost 6 bases and J lost 4; bases outside the gene matches: 6. DNA of the CDR3: TGTGCCAGCAGCTCGGGACTAGCGATTTACAATGAGCAGTTCTTC. Amino acid sequence: CASSSGLAIYNEQFF.

The genes are TRBV5-8 and TRBJ1-2; 8 bases match TRBD1. This CDR3 contains 13 residues. V lost 4 bases and J lost 6; bases outside the gene matches: 5. CDR1 and CDR2 (germline): SGHTS, YDEGEE. CDR3 loop: CASSPWTGNGYTF. DNA for the CDR3: TGTGCCAGCAGCCCCTGGACAGGGAATGGCTACACCTTC.

The chain recombines TRBV7-7 with TRBJ2-5; 8 bases are a match to TRBD1. With 6 bases clipped from V and 11 bases from J, the junction kept 14 bases outside the gene matches. Germline V gives CDR1 SSHAT, CDR2 FNYEAQ (reference sequence). The CDR3 consists of 14 residues. The CDR3 spells CASSPGQDSRAQYF. DNA of the CDR3: TGTGCCAGCAGTCCGGGACAGGACTCTCGGGCACAGTACTTC.

The genes are TRBV12-5 and TRBJ2-1, with 13 nucleotides matching TRBD2. V trimming: 1 base; J trimming: 9 bases; junction bases outside the gene matches: 9. Germline CDR1 LGHNT, CDR2 FRNRAP. The CDR3 spans 17 residues. For the CDR3, the DNA is TGTGCTAGTGGTTTGGCATCCGGGACTAGCGGGAAGATTGAGCAGTTCTTC. It encodes CASGLASGTSGKIEQFF.

The rearrangement links TRBV15 to TRBJ2-7; 8 bases agree with TRBD2. After removal of 6 bases from V and 2 bases from J, the junction contained 6 bases not matched to a gene. The germline V gene encodes CDR1 LNHNV and CDR2 YYDKDF (reference sequence). The CDR3 length is 14 residues. In nucleotides, the CDR3 is TGTGCCACCAGGGCCAGCGGGAGTACCTACGAGCAGTACTTC. Its translation: CATRASGSTYEQYF.

The rearrangement joins TRBV5-4 to TRBJ2-1; perhaps TRBD1 as D (7 bases). Trimming left V 4 bases short and J 0 bases short, with 20 bases between. The CDR3 is made up of 18 amino acids. From germline, CDR1 is SGHNT and CDR2 YYREEE (reference sequence). CDR3 in amino acids: CASSPQGGGPSSYNEQFF. CDR3 nucleotides: TGTGCCAGCAGCCCCCAGGGGGGAGGACCGAGCTCCTACAATGAGCAGTTCTTC.

The V call is TRBV5-4, the J call TRBJ1-1, with unresolved D. V was cut by 4 bases and J by 4 bases, with 11 bases left in between. The CDR3 runs 13 residues. Germline V gene lookup returns CDR1 SGHNT and CDR2 YYREEE (reference sequence). CDR3 sequence: CASSGLSPTEAFF. DNA of the CDR3: TGTGCCAGCAGCGGGCTCTCGCCCACTGAAGCTTTCTTT.

This clone occurred once. The chain employs TRBV28 and TRBJ1-1; 7 bases match TRBD1. V trimming: 2 bases; J trimming: 7 bases; junction bases outside the gene matches: 1. Germline-derived CDR1 and CDR2 are MDHEN and SYDVKM. This CDR3 is built from 12 residues. CDR3 amino acids: CASSLNRGEAFF. The CDR3 DNA is TGTGCCAGCAGTTTAAACAGGGGTGAAGCTTTCTTT.

The chain combines TRBV5-1 with TRBJ2-2; the match to TRBD1 covers 9 bases. The length of the CDR3 is 16 residues. CDR1 is SGHRS and CDR2 is YFSETQ in the germline V gene. Trimming removed 4 bases from V and 6 bases from J; junction bases left unmatched: 10. CDR3 loop: CASSPQGAQGAGELFF. The DNA of the CDR3 is TGCGCCAGCAGCCCACAGGGGGCCCAGGGGGCCGGGGAGCTGTTTTTT.

In this sample, this clone turned up once. V is TRBV2 and J is TRBJ2-3, with a tentative D call TRBD1 (6 bases). This CDR3 is 14 amino acids long. Germline CDR1 is SNHLY and CDR2 is FYNNEI. The V and J ends lost 8 bases and 7 bases respectively, with 19 bases between them. CDR3 DNA: TGTGCCAGCCAACCCGAAGGGGGAGCGAATACGCAGTATTTT. Encoded protein: CASQPEGGANTQYF.